This T cell receptor (beta chain) came from a study of blood T cell repertoires in COVID-19. Turning to the study itself: Italy, Spain and the United States were the sources of the convalescent and acute COVID-19 samples. The analysed material was cDNA or gDNA that came from T cells, B-cell-depleted T cells, or PBMCs.

The J segment lost 5 bases and the V segment lost 9 bases, leaving 2 bases of the junction unmatched. The CDR3 is 12 residues long. Germline-derived CDR1 and CDR2 are LNHDA and SQIVND (reference sequence). Per the study methods: How many nucleated cells were present was estimated from reference gene primer amplification. Profiled with immunoSEQ multiplex PCR; TCRdb holds only in-frame clones, not every one. That table furnishes V, J and clone size, whereas the DNA furnished D and trimming. The data contain 80,000 or so clones, roughly 86% of them singletons. The clonotype was recovered from a man between 60 and 75 years old with acute or convalescent COVID-19. The V and J genes are TRBV19 and TRBJ1-4; 8 positions agree with TRBD1. Sequences were obtained from peripheral blood. The CDR3 region is CASRTGNEKLFF. CDR3 DNA: TGTGCCAGCCGGACAGGGAATGAAAAACTGTTTTTT. Full variable domain (remainder filled in from reference TRBV19 and TRBJ1-4): DGGITQSPKYLFRKEGQNVTLSCEQNLNHDAMYWYRQDPGQGLRLIYYSQIVNDFQKGDIAEGYSVSREKKESFPLTVTSAQKNPTAFYLCASRTGNEKLFFGSGTQLSVL.